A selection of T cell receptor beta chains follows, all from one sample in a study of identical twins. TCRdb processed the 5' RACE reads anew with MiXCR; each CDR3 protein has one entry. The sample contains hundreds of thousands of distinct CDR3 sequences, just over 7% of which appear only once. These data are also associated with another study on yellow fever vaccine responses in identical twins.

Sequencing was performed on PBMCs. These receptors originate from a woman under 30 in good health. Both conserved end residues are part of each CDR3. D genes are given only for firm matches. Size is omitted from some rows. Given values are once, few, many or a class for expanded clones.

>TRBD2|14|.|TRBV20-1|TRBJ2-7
CSARAASGSYEQYF
TGCAGTGCTAGAGCGGCTAGCGGTTCCTACGAGCAGTACTTC
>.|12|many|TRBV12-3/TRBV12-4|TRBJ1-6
CASSFGVSPLHF
TGTGCCAGCAGTTTTGGGGTTTCACCCCTCCACTTT
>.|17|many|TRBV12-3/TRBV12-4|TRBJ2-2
CASSFETGTTNTGELFF
TGTGCCAGCAGTTTTGAAACCGGGACAACGAACACCGGGGAGCTGTTTTTT
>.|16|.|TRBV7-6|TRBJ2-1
CASSLAYKAAYNEQFF
TGTGCCAGCAGCTTAGCGTATAAGGCAGCCTACAATGAGCAGTTCTTC
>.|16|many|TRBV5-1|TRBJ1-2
CASSLGQPVTNYGYTF
TGCGCCAGCAGCTTGGGACAGCCCGTCACTAACTATGGCTACACCTTC
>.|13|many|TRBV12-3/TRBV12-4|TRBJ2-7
CASSFGQTYEQYF
TGTGCCAGCAGTTTCGGACAGACCTACGAGCAGTACTTC
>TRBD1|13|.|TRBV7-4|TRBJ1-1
CASSLEQGARAFF
TGTGCCAGCAGCTTAGAACAGGGGGCAAGAGCTTTCTTT
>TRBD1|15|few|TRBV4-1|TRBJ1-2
CASSQGGQGSYGYTF
TGCGCCAGCAGCCAAGGCGGACAGGGATCCTATGGCTACACCTTC
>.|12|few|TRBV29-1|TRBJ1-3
CSSRGFGNTIYF
TGCAGCTCCCGGGGTTTTGGAAACACCATATATTTT
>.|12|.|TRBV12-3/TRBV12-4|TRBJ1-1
CASSFLGPEAFF
TGTGCCAGCAGTTTTCTCGGGCCTGAAGCTTTCTTT
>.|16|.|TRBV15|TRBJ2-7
CATSRESGTYRREQYF
TGTGCCACCAGCAGAGAGTCCGGGACCTACCGGCGGGAGCAGTACTTC
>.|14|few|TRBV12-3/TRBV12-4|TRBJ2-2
CASSPRARRGELFF
TGTGCCAGCAGCCCCCGGGCGCGGCGCGGGGAGCTGTTTTTT
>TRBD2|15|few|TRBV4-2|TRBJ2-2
CASSLAGLSTGELFF
TGTGCCAGCAGCCTAGCGGGTCTCTCGACCGGGGAGCTGTTTTTT
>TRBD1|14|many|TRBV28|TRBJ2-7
CASVYGTGTYEQYF
TGTGCCAGCGTGTATGGGACAGGAACCTACGAGCAGTACTTC
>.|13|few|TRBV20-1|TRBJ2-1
CSASRSSYNEQFF
TGCAGTGCTAGCCGGAGCTCCTACAATGAGCAGTTCTTC
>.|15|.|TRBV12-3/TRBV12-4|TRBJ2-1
CASSPLARSYNEQFF
TGTGCCAGCAGTCCCCTAGCGCGCTCCTACAATGAGCAGTTCTTC
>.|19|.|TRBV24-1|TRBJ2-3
CATSDPAMTGRGGGDTQYF
TGTGCCACCAGTGACCCTGCCATGACAGGGCGGGGAGGAGGAGATACGCAGTATTTT
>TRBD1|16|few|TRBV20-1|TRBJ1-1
CSAKGPNRGRNTEAFF
TGCAGTGCTAAGGGCCCCAACAGGGGCCGGAACACTGAAGCTTTCTTT
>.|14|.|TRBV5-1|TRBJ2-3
CASSLDSSTDTQYF
TGCGCCAGCAGTTTGGACTCTAGCACAGATACGCAGTATTTT
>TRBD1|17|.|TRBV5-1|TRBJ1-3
CASSSVPDRSSGNTIYF
TGCGCCAGCAGCTCCGTACCGGACAGGAGCTCTGGAAACACCATATATTTT
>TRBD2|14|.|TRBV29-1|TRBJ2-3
CSVGGLAGADTHYF
TGCAGCGTGGGGGGACTAGCGGGGGCAGATACGCATTATTTT
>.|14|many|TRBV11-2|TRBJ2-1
CASSSGRPSNEQFF
TGTGCCAGCAGCTCCGGTAGACCGTCCAATGAGCAGTTCTTC
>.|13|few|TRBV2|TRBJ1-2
CAGSDTDTYGYTF
TGTGCCGGATCCGATACTGACACCTATGGCTACACCTTC
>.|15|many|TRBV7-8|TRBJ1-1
CASSSRQIQNTEAFF
TGTGCCAGCAGCAGCCGCCAGATTCAGAACACTGAAGCTTTCTTT
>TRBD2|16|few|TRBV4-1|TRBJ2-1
CASSQPLAGRHNEQFF
TGCGCCAGCAGCCAGCCACTAGCGGGAAGACACAATGAGCAGTTCTTC
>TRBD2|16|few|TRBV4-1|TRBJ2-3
CASSLGGEPSTDTQYF
TGCGCCAGCAGCCTCGGGGGGGAACCGAGCACAGATACGCAGTATTTT
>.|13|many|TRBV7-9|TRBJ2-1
CASSLDRVGEQFF
TGTGCCAGCAGCTTAGACAGGGTGGGTGAGCAGTTCTTC
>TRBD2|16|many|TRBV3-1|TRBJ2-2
CASSQGGGLGTGELFF
TGTGCCAGCAGCCAAGGCGGGGGGCTGGGCACCGGGGAGCTGTTTTTT
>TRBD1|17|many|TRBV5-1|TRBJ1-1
CASSYRTGGASSTEAFF
TGCGCCAGCAGCTATCGAACAGGGGGCGCGTCGAGCACTGAAGCTTTCTTT
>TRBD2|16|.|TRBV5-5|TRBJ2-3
CASSRTSDSSTDTQYF
TGTGCCAGCAGCCGGACTAGCGACTCTAGCACAGATACGCAGTATTTT